A single sample gave rise to the 10 T cell receptor beta chains below, sequenced in a study of blood T cell repertoires in COVID-19. Profiling relied on immunoSEQ multiplex PCR, and the TCRdb table lists in-frame clones only, not all of them. The sample records about 150,000 clones, 80% being singletons. The sequencing input was peripheral blood. The receptors were sampled from a man aged 55 to 69 with acute or convalescent COVID-19.

The chain's CDR3 is CASSPAGWKNTEAFF. CDR3 coding DNA: TGTGCCAGCTCACCAGCAGGTTGGAAGAACACTGAAGCTTTCTTT. The gene calls are TRBV18 and TRBJ1-1, with unresolved D. This CDR3 contains 15 residues. Germline V gene data show CDR1 as KGHSH and CDR2 as LQKENI. Trimming took off 2 bases at V and 1 base at J, with 11 bases between the two ends.

The V call is TRBV5-1, the J call TRBJ1-6; tentatively, D is TRBD1 (6 bases). In germline, CDR1 is SGHRS, CDR2 YFSETQ. V lost 7 bases and J lost 6, with 17 bases in between. This CDR3 spans 15 amino acids. CDR3 bases: TGCGCCAGCCGACCACAGGGCGCGCTTAATTCACCCCTCCACTTT. Protein sequence: CASRPQGALNSPLHF.

A single count supports this clone. The chain joins TRBV30 to TRBJ2-7, with 7 bases that match TRBD2. In germline, CDR1 is GTSNPN, CDR2 SVGIG (reference sequence). The CDR3 is 15 amino acids. V gave up 0 bases and J gave up 2 bases; unmatched junction bases: 7. The CDR3 nucleotides read TGTGCCTGGAGTGTACCGGGCGGGAGACCCTACGAGCAGTACTTC. Translated: CAWSVPGGRPYEQYF.

The rearrangement joins TRBV5-1 to TRBJ2-6, with 7 bases fitting TRBD1. The V segment lost 8 bases and the J segment 4 bases; nucleotides outside the gene matches: 6. This CDR3 has 14 residues. CDR1 is SGHRS, CDR2 YFSETQ, per germline. CDR3 in DNA: TGCGCCAGTCGACAGGGCGAAGGGGCCAACGTCCTGACTTTC. It is translated as CASRQGEGANVLTF.

The CDR3 nucleotides are TGTGCCAGCAGTCGGACAGGGCGGCCAGATACGCAGTATTTT. Protein sequence: CASSRTGRPDTQYF. This sequence joins TRBV6-5 and TRBJ2-3, with 8 bases fitting TRBD1. CDR3 length: 14 residues. CDR1 and CDR2 from the germline V gene are MNHEY and SVGAGI. V gave up 5 bases and J gave up 4 bases; unmatched junction bases: 5.

The V and J genes are TRBV6-2 or TRBV6-3 and TRBJ2-1; 7 bases align to TRBD1. The CDR3 is 15 amino acids. CDR1 MNHEY and CDR2 SVGEGT come from the germline V gene. V was clipped by 2 bases and J by 1 base; unmatched bases: 2. The DNA of the CDR3 is TGTGCCAGCAGTTACGGACAGGTATCCTACAATGAGCAGTTCTTC. This gives the protein CASSYGQVSYNEQFF.

V gene TRBV9 combines with J gene TRBJ1-2; 9 nucleotides align to TRBD1. V lost 4 bases, J lost 8 bases, and 6 bases stayed unmatched. This CDR3 has 13 amino acids. The germline V gene encodes CDR1 SGDLS and CDR2 YYNGEE. CDR3 DNA sequence: TGTGCCAGCAGCTGGGGACAGGGACGGGGCTACACCTTC. This encodes CASSWGQGRGYTF.

This clone was observed a single time. This sequence joins TRBV5-5 and TRBJ1-4; D is unresolved. The CDR3 covers 14 residues. V lost 4 bases and J lost 0, with 7 bases in between. CDR1 is SGHKS and CDR2 is YYEKEE in the germline V gene (reference sequence). CDR3 nucleotide sequence: TGTGCCAGCAGCCTCAGGACAACTAATGAAAAACTGTTTTTT. Protein product: CASSLRTTNEKLFF.

The gene calls are TRBV6-5 and TRBJ1-4, with a tentative D call TRBD1 (5 bases). Trimming stripped 2 bases from V and 7 bases from J, with 17 bases between. The V gene's germline CDR1 is MNHEY and CDR2 SVGAGI. The CDR3 runs to 16 residues. CDR3 nucleotides: TGTGCCAGCAGTTACAATCGGCCAGGGTTGTCTGAAAAACTGTTTTTT. Encoded protein: CASSYNRPGLSEKLFF.

The chain combines TRBV5-1 with TRBJ1-4; D unclear. The CDR3 is 14 amino acids. Trimming pared 3 bases from V and 0 bases from J, leaving 6 bases between. The germline gives CDR1 SGHRS, CDR2 YFSETQ. CDR3 sequence reads: CASSSTATNEKLFF. The CDR3 bases are TGCGCCAGCAGCTCCACAGCAACTAATGAAAAACTGTTTTTT.